This TCR beta chain was found in a study of technical replicates of blood from several donors. Using immunoSEQ multiplex PCR, the repertoire was profiled, and TCRdb retains in-frame clones only, with some absent. This table has some 77,000 clones, about 96% appearing once. Germline CDR1 MNHEY, CDR2 SMNVEV (reference sequence). Trimming took off 10 bases at V and 5 bases at J, with 17 bases between the two ends. This CDR3 spans 14 amino acids. This sequence originates from a human donor in good health. Material: T cells isolated from PBMCs. The gene calls are TRBV27 and TRBJ2-2, with D maybe TRBD2 (7 bases). This CDR3 reads CAIAQGGGTGELFF. In DNA, the CDR3 is TGTGCCATTGCACAGGGCGGGGGAACCGGGGAGCTGTTTTTT.